Shown below are 18 T cell receptor beta chains from a single sample sequenced in a study of blood T cell repertoires in COVID-19. Sequencing was performed with immunoSEQ multiplex PCR; in TCRdb, only in-frame clones are kept and a portion is missing. Altogether about 290,000 clones are present, under 90% being singletons, with the ten largest covering around 10%. Source material: peripheral blood. Receptors originate from a woman in her thirties with COVID-19, enrolled during active disease.

The rearrangement uses TRBV4-2 and TRBJ2-7, with D perhaps TRBD2 (5 bases). The CDR3 sequence is 15 residues long. Germline V lookup: CDR1 LGHNA, CDR2 YNFKEQ. V was clipped by 0 bases and J by 4 bases, with 13 bases between them. For the CDR3, the DNA is TGTGCCAGCAGCCAAGATGGGAACGGGGTTTACGAGCAGTACTTC. It specifies CASSQDGNGVYEQYF.

CDR3 bases: TGTGCCAGCAGTTACAGGGAGGGTTATAATTCACCCCTCCACTTT. Its protein is CASSYREGYNSPLHF. The chain employs TRBV6-5 and TRBJ1-6, with D hard to call. V shed 2 bases and J shed 4 bases, with 9 bases lying between them. Germline V gene data show CDR1 as MNHEY and CDR2 as SVGAGI. The CDR3 consists of 15 residues.

The table lists this clone with a count of one. The chain is built from TRBV7-8 and TRBJ2-5, with D perhaps TRBD1 (7 bases). Trimming removed 5 bases from V and 0 bases from J, with 16 bases in between. There are 16 residues in the CDR3. CDR1 SGHVS and CDR2 FQNEAQ come from the germline V gene. The CDR3 spells CASSPGAGGYQETQYF. The CDR3 nucleotides read TGTGCCAGCAGCCCTGGTGCAGGGGGGTACCAAGAGACCCAGTACTTC.

Details on this clone: In the same sample, other DNA sequences code for this CDR3. The chain employs TRBV6-4 and TRBJ1-3; D is ambiguous. Germline CDR1 is MRHNA and CDR2 is SNTAGT. Trimming stripped 3 bases from V and 0 bases from J, with 9 bases between. This CDR3 has 15 residues. The CDR3 DNA reads TGTGCCAGCAGTGAAGGGAGAAGCTCTGGAAACACCATATATTTT. It encodes CASSEGRSSGNTIYF.

The chain recombines TRBV19 with TRBJ2-7; TRBD2 agrees at 7 bases. The V gene's germline CDR1 is LNHDA and CDR2 SQIVND (reference sequence). V lost 7 bases and J lost 6; bases outside the gene matches: 12. CDR3 length equals 14 residues. CDR3 amino acids: CASTPGGFQGEQYF. The CDR3 coding sequence is TGTGCCAGTACCCCCGGGGGGTTTCAGGGCGAGCAGTACTTC.

The sample holds one count of this clone. One end of the junction does not line up with germline, which may come from a read error. The rearrangement joins TRBV9 to TRBJ2-5; D is perhaps TRBD2 (7 bases). In germline, CDR1 is SGDLS, CDR2 YYNGEE. This CDR3 has 18 amino acids. CDR3 in DNA: TGTGCCCGCAGCGTAGGGGCCCTAGCGAGGGGGGGGCAAGAGACCCAGTACTTC. It encodes CARSVGALARGGQETQYF.

The V and J genes are TRBV7-9 and TRBJ1-1; D might be TRBD1 (6 bases). The V end was cut by 5 bases, the J end by 2 bases, with 15 bases between. This CDR3 contains 15 residues. Germline CDR1 and CDR2: SEHNR and FQNEAQ (reference sequence). The CDR3 protein is CASSPALTGNTEAFF. The CDR3 DNA is TGTGCCAGCAGCCCCGCCCTGACAGGTAACACTGAAGCTTTCTTT.

The chain employs TRBV5-5 and TRBJ1-5; TRBD1 aligns across 8 bases. The CDR3 is made up of 18 amino acids. The V gene's germline CDR1 is SGHKS and CDR2 YYEKEE (reference sequence). Unmatched junction bases numbered 10, after V lost 1 base and J lost 1 base. The CDR3 sequence is CASSLSGTGSYSNQPQHF. The CDR3 DNA sequence: TGTGCCAGCAGCTTGTCCGGGACAGGCTCTTACAGCAATCAGCCCCAGCATTTT.

The chain couples TRBV9 to TRBJ2-1; 7 bases fit TRBD1. This CDR3 is built from 16 residues. The germline V gene has CDR1 SGDLS and CDR2 YYNGEE. Trimming took 3 bases from V and 4 from J; bases not matched to a gene: 10. The CDR3 nucleotides are TGTGCCAGCAGCGGGTCCTCCGGGACAGTATACAATGAGCAGTTCTTC. Protein sequence: CASSGSSGTVYNEQFF.

V and J are TRBV27 and TRBJ1-4; a possible D gene is TRBD1 (6 bases). Germline CDR1 MNHEY, CDR2 SMNVEV (reference sequence). This CDR3 has 16 amino acids. V dropped 5 bases and J dropped 0 bases, with 13 bases sitting between them. The CDR3 bases are TGTGCCAGCAGTCCCATGGGGGCCGCAACTAATGAAAAACTGTTTTTT. It is translated as CASSPMGAATNEKLFF.

V gene TRBV7-9 combines with J gene TRBJ2-7; 7 nucleotides match TRBD1. The CDR3 runs to 17 residues. The germline V gene encodes CDR1 SEHNR and CDR2 FQNEAQ (reference sequence). V shed 2 bases and J 2 bases; nucleotides not matched to a gene: 12. The CDR3 protein is CASSLFSLQGSPYEQYF. In DNA, the CDR3 is TGTGCCAGCAGCTTATTTAGCCTACAGGGGTCCCCCTACGAGCAGTACTTC. Full variable domain (outside the CDR3, taken from reference TRBV7-9 and TRBJ2-7): DTGVSQNPRHKITKRGQNVTFRCDPISEHNRLYWYRQTLGQGPEFLTYFQNEAQLEKSRLLSDRFSAERPKGSFSTLEIQRTEQGDSAMYLCASSLFSLQGSPYEQYFGPGTRLTVT.

The gene calls are TRBV5-5 and TRBJ2-1; 9 positions agree with TRBD1. The J segment lost 15 bases and the V segment lost 0 bases, leaving 16 bases of the junction unmatched. CDR1 is SGHKS and CDR2 is YYEKEE in the germline V gene (reference sequence). The CDR3 length is 16 residues. The CDR3 region is CASSLAGVDRGAEGFF. The CDR3 DNA reads TGTGCCAGCAGCTTGGCGGGAGTGGACAGGGGCGCAGAGGGGTTCTTC.

The V call is TRBV5-1, the J call TRBJ2-7; tentatively, D is TRBD1 (5 bases). V was pared by 6 bases and J by 0 bases, with 13 bases between. In germline, CDR1 is SGHRS, CDR2 YFSETQ. The CDR3 is 14 residues long. DNA of the CDR3: TGCGCCAGCAAAGGGGCTGTGGACTCCTACGAGCAGTACTTC. Protein sequence: CASKGAVDSYEQYF.

This clone occurred once. J is TRBJ2-4 and V is TRBV7-6; D might be TRBD2 (5 bases). This CDR3 contains 13 residues. Trimming shortened V by 5 bases and J by 8 bases, and 13 bases separated the two germline ends. Per germline, CDR1 SGHVS and CDR2 FNYEAQ. The CDR3 here is CASSEGLGDIQYF. The DNA of the CDR3 is TGTGCCAGCAGCGAAGGACTGGGAGACATTCAGTACTTC. The whole variable domain, remainder taken from reference TRBV7-6 and TRBJ2-4, is GAGVSQSPRYKVTKRGQDVALRCDPISGHVSLYWYRQALGQGPEFLTYFNYEAQQDKSGLPNDRFSAERPEGSISTLTIQRTEQRDSAMYRCASSEGLGDIQYFGAGTRLSVL.

The V and J genes are TRBV7-6 and TRBJ1-1; D is unresolved. Trimming pared 8 bases from V and 0 bases from J, leaving 10 bases between. This CDR3 is built from 13 residues. Germline-derived CDR1 and CDR2 are SGHVS and FNYEAQ. This chain's CDR3 is CASSTQVNTEAFF. CDR3 bases: TGTGCCAGCTCAACTCAGGTGAACACTGAAGCTTTCTTT.

This chain uses TRBV2 with TRBJ1-2, with 9 bases that match TRBD1. Unmatched junction bases numbered 6, after V lost 6 bases and J lost 4 bases. The CDR3 has 14 residues. Germline V lookup: CDR1 SNHLY, CDR2 FYNNEI. CDR3 sequence: CASRGGTGSYGYTF. The CDR3 DNA follows: TGTGCCAGCAGAGGAGGGACAGGGAGCTATGGCTACACCTTC.

V is TRBV5-4 and J is TRBJ2-6; perhaps TRBD2 as D (5 bases). This CDR3 has 16 amino acids. The V end lost 3 bases, the J end lost 0 bases, and 10 bases lay between the germline ends. The V gene's germline CDR1 is SGHNT and CDR2 YYREEE (reference sequence). The CDR3 here is CASSSGLYSGANVLTF. CDR3 bases: TGTGCCAGCAGCTCGGGGTTATACTCTGGGGCCAACGTCCTGACTTTC.

CDR3 nucleotides: TGTGCCAGGCGGGACAGGGCCTTCGGCTACACCTTC. This gives the protein CARRDRAFGYTF. The V call is TRBV2, the J call TRBJ1-2, with 9 bases lining up with TRBD1. With 9 bases clipped from V and 8 bases from J, the junction kept 7 bases outside the gene matches. CDR1 and CDR2 from the germline V gene are SNHLY and FYNNEI. This CDR3 has 12 amino acids.